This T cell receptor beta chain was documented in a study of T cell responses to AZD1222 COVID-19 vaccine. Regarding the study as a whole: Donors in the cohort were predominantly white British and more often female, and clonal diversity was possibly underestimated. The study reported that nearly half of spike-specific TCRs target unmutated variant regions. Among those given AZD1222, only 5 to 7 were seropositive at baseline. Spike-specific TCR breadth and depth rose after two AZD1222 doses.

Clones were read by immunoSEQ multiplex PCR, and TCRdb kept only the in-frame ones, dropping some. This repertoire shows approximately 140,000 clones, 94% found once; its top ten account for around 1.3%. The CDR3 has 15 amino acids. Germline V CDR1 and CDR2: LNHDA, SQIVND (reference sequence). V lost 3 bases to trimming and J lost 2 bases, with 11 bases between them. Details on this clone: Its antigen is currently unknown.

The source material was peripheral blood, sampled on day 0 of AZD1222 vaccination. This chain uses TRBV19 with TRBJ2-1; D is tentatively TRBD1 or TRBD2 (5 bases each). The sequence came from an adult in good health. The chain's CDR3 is CASSIGTKAYNEQFF. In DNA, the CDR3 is TGTGCCAGTAGTATCGGGACCAAAGCCTACAATGAGCAGTTCTTC.